The T cell receptor beta chain described here comes from a study of cytomegalovirus exposure and HLA in healthy donors. 60 Vbeta and 13 Jbeta primers were used in PCR. Produced via immunoSEQ multiplex PCR; TCRdb's table is partial and in-frame only. This table holds about 130,000 clones, approximately 77% found once. This CDR3 spans 18 amino acids. The V segment lost 7 bases and the J segment 4 bases; nucleotides outside the gene matches: 17. The germline CDR1 and CDR2 sequences are MGHRA and YSYEKL. The TCR originated in a woman aged 55-69 years in good health and CMV-seronegative. V and J are TRBV4-1 and TRBJ2-3, with 10 bases aligning to TRBD2. The source material was PBMCs. The DNA for the CDR3 is TGCGCCAGCAAACCGGGACTAGCGAAGGAGAGGGGGCCAGATACGCAGTATTTT. Its translation: CASKPGLAKERGPDTQYF.